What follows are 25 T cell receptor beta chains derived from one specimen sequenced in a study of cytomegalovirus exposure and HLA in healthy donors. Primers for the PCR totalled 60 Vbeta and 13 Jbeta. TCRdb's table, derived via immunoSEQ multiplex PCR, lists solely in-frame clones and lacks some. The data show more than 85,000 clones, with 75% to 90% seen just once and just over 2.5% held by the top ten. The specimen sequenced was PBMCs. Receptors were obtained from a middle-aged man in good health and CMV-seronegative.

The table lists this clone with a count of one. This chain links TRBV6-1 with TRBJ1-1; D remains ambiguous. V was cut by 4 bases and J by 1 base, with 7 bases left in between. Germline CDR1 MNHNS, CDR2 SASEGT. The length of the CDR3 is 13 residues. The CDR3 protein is CASSGTRNTEAFF. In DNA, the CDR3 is TGTGCCAGCAGTGGAACACGGAACACTGAAGCTTTCTTT.

The CDR3: CASSLQLPGAGGFQETQYF. DNA of the CDR3: TGCGCCAGCAGCCTGCAACTGCCGGGGGCGGGGGGTTTCCAAGAGACCCAGTACTTC. The rearrangement uses TRBV4-3 and TRBJ2-5, with 8 bases fitting TRBD2. Germline trimming cut 4 bases from V and 1 base from J; bases unmatched to any gene: 17. The CDR3 contains 19 residues. CDR1 is LGHNA and CDR2 is YSLEER in the germline V gene.

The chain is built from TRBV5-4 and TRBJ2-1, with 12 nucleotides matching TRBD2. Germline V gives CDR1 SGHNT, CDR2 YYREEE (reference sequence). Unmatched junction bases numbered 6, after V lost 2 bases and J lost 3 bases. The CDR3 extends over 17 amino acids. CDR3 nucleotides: TGTGCCAGCAGCTTTGGGCCTAGCGGGGGGGTCTACAATGAGCAGTTCTTC. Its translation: CASSFGPSGGVYNEQFF.

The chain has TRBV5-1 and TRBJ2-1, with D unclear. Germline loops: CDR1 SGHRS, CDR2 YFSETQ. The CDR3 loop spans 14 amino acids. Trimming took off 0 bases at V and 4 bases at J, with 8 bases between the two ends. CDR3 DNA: TGCGCCAGCAGCTTGGAGACTCCATACAATGAGCAGTTCTTC. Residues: CASSLETPYNEQFF.

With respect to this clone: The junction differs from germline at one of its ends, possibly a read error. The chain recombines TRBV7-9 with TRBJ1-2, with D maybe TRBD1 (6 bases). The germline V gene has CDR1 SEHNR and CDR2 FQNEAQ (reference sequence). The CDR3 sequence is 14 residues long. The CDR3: CSSSPWGRSYGYTF. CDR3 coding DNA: TGTTCCAGCAGCCCGTGGGGGCGGTCCTATGGCTACACCTTC.

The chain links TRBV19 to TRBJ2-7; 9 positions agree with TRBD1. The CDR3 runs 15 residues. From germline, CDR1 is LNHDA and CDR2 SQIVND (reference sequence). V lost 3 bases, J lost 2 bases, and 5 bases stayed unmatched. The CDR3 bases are TGTGCCAGTAGTATCCCCCGACAGGGGGCCTACGAGCAGTACTTC. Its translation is CASSIPRQGAYEQYF.

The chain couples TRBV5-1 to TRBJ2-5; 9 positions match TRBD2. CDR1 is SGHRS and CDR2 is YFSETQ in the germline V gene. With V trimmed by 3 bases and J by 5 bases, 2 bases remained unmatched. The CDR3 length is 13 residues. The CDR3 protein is CASSSTSGETQYF. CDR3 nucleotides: TGCGCCAGCAGCTCCACTAGCGGGGAGACCCAGTACTTC.

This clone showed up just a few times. The CDR3 region is CASSPYGQGDYEQYF. CDR3 nucleotide sequence: TGTGCCAGCTCACCATACGGACAGGGCGACTACGAGCAGTACTTC. The rearrangement uses TRBV18 and TRBJ2-7; 8 nucleotides align to TRBD1. The CDR3 is 15 residues long. In germline, CDR1 is KGHSH, CDR2 LQKENI. V lost 2 bases to trimming and J lost 3 bases; unmatched junction nucleotides: 6.

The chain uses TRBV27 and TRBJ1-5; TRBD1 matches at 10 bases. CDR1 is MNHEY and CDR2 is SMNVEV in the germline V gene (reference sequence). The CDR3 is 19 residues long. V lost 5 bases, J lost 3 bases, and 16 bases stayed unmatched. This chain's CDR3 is CASSPWGQGPYGPNQPQHF. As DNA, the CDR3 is TGTGCCAGCAGTCCCTGGGGACAGGGGCCCTATGGCCCCAATCAGCCCCAGCATTTT.

Written as DNA, the CDR3 is TGTGCCATATATAGCGGTACCTACGAGCAGTACTTC. Amino acids: CAIYSGTYEQYF. The gene calls are TRBV7-9 and TRBJ2-5, with D possibly being TRBD2 (6 bases). The DNA end is more similar to TRBJ2-7, so the J call may be wrong. Germline values: CDR1 SEHNR, CDR2 FQNEAQ (reference sequence). The CDR3 covers 12 residues.

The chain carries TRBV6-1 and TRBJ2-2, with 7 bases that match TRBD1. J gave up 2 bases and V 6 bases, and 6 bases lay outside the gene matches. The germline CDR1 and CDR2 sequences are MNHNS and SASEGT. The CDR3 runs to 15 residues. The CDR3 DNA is TGTGCCAGCAGGGATAGACAGGGTAACACCGGGGAGCTGTTTTTT. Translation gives CASRDRQGNTGELFF.

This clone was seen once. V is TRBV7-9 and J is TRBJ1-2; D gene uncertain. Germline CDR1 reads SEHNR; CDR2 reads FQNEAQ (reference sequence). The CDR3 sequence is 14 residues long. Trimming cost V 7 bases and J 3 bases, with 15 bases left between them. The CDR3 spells CASTIPGAHYGYTF. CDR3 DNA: TGTGCCAGCACCATCCCGGGAGCTCACTATGGCTACACCTTC.

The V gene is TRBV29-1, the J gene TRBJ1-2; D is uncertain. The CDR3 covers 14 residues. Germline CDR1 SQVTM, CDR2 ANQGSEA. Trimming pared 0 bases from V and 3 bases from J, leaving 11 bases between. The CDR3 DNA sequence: TGCAGCGTTGAAGAAGAGGCAGAATACTATGGCTACACCTTC. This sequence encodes CSVEEEAEYYGYTF. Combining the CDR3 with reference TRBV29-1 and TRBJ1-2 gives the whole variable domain SAVISQKPSRDICQRGTSLTIQCQVDSQVTMMFWYRQQPGQSLTLIATANQGSEATYESGFVIDKFPISRPNLTFSTLTVSNMSPEDSSIYLCSVEEEAEYYGYTFGSGTRLTVV.

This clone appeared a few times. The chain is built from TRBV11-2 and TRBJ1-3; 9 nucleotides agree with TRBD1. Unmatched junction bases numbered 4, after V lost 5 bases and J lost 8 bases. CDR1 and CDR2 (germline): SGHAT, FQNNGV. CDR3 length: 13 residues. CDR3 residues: CASSQDRGDTIYF. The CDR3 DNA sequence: TGTGCCAGCAGCCAGGACAGGGGAGACACCATATATTTT.

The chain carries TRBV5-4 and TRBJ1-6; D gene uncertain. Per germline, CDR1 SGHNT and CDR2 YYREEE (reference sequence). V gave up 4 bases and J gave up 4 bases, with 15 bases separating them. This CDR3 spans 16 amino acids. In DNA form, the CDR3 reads TGTGCCAGCAGCCAGGAAACGAAGATTTATAATTCACCCCTCCACTTT. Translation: CASSQETKIYNSPLHF.

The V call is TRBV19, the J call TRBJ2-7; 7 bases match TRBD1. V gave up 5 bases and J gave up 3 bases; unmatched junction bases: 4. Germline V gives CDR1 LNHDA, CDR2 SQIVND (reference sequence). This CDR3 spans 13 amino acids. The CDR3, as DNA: TGTGCCAGTAGTGCCGGGACAGTCTACGAGCAGTACTTC. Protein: CASSAGTVYEQYF.

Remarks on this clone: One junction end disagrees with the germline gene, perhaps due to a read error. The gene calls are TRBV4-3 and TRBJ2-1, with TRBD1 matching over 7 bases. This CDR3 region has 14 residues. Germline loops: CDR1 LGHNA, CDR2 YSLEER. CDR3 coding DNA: TGCGCCAGCAGCCAAGATTTTCTGACAGGGAAGGTTCTCTTC. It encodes CASSQDFLTGKVLF.

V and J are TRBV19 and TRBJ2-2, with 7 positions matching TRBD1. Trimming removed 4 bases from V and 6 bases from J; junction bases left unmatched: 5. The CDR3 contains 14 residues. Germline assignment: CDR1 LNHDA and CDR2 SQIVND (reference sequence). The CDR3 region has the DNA TGTGCCAGTAGTACTTTAACAGGGGCCGGGGAGCTGTTTTTT. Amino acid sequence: CASSTLTGAGELFF.

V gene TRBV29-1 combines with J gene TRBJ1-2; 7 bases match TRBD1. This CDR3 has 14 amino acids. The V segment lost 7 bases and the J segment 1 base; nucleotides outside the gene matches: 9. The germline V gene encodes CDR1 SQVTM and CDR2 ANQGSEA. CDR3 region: CSAVSTGNNYGYTF. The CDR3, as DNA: TGCAGCGCTGTATCGACAGGGAATAACTATGGCTACACCTTC.

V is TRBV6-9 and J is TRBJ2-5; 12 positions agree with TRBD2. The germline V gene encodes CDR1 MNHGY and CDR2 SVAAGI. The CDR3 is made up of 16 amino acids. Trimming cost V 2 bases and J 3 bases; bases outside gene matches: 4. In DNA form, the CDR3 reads TGTGCCAGCAGTTATGAGTCTAGCGGGGGGGAAGAGACCCAGTACTTC. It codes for CASSYESSGGEETQYF.

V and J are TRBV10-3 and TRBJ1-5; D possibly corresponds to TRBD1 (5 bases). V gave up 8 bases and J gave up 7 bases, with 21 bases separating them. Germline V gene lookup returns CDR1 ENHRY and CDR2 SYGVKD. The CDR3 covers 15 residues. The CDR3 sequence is CAIGSGEGFLQPQHF. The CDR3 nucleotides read TGTGCCATCGGGTCTGGGGAGGGGTTTTTGCAGCCCCAGCATTTT.

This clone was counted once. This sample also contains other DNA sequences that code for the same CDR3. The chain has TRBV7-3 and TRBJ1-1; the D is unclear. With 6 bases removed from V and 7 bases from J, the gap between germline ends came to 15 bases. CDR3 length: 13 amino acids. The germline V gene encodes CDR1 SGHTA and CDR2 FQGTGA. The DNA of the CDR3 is TGTGCCAGCAGTCCCGAGTTGGGCAGTGAAGCTTTCTTT. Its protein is CASSPELGSEAFF.

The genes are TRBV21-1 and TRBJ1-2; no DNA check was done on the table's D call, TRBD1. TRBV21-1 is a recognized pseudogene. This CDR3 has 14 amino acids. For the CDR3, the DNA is TGTGCCAGCAGCGACCGGACACGGAGATATGGCTACACCTTC. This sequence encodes CASSDRTRRYGYTF.

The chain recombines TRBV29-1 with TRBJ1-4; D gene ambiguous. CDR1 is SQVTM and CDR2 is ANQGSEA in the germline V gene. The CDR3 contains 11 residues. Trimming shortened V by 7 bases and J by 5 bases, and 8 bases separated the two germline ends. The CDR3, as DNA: TGCAGCGGGGCCGAAAATGAAAAACTGTTTTTT. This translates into CSGAENEKLFF.

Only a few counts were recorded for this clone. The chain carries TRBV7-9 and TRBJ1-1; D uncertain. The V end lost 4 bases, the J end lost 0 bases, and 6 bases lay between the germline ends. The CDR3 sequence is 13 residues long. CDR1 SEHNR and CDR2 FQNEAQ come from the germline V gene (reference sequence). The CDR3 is CASSWAVNTEAFF. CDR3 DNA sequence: TGTGCCAGCAGCTGGGCAGTGAACACTGAAGCTTTCTTT.